This T cell receptor beta chain was recovered during a study of T cells in Graves' hyperthyroidism and ophthalmopathy (dated by TCRdb to about 2019). At the level of the whole study: Peripheral blood was sampled at the time of initial diagnosis, prior to any treatment. TCR Vbeta CDR3 sequencing of approximately 140 peripheral blood samples (about 45 ophthalmopathy, 75 hyperthyroidism and approximately 17 progressor patients) is reported in the paper. The roughly 91 discovery patients were randomly split 7:3 into training and test sets. An independent validation cohort of 18 to 20 hyperthyroidism patients and over 15 patients who later progressed to ophthalmopathy tested prospective prediction of ophthalmopathy. Following sampling, methimazole starting at 30 mg daily was given to hyperthyroidism patients, and high-dose intravenous methylprednisolone was given to ophthalmopathy patients. To identify distinguishing TCR V-J signatures, a discovery cohort of 100 patients was used, comprising roughly 45 with Graves' ophthalmopathy and around 60 with stable Graves' hyperthyroidism. Thyroid tissue and blood T-cell repertoires from over 5 Graves' hyperthyroidism patients were also compared in the study.

This clonotype came up a few times. It has no known antigen specificity. There are no base qualities to consult, and no much larger clone falls within one base. Ophthalmopathy patients had moderately to severely active disease, Clinical Activity Score of at least 3, NOSPECS grade of at least 4, and duration under 3 months. Patients with uncontrolled infections, other autoimmune diseases, pregnancy or lactation were excluded. Clinical symptoms, serum thyroxine and TRAb, thyroid ultrasound, and orbital computed tomography formed the basis for the diagnoses. PBMCs were separated from under 11 ml of fresh peripheral blood using Ficoll-Paque density gradient centrifugation. Trizol reagent was used to extract total RNA, and RNA quality was then checked on an Agilent 2100 Bioanalyzer. Trimming removed 0 bases from V and 0 bases from J, leaving 13 bases between the germline ends. Its CDR3 holds 17 amino acids, cysteine through phenylalanine. This entry keeps only the CDR3 DNA: 51 bases, framed from base 1. Via the germline V gene, CDR1 is SGHDT and CDR2 YYEEEE.

The TCR beta CDR3 regions were amplified from RNA transcripts. For the first round of RT-PCR on the TCR CDR3, the HTBI primer set was used together with the Qiagen OneStep RT-PCR kit. The libraries were constructed in a second round of multiplex PCR and then size-selected and purified. Libraries were sequenced paired-end with 100 bp reads on an Illumina HiSeq2000. The paper's processing steps were these. Raw data were processed with SOAPnuke, discarding reads with adapters, uncalled bases, mean Phred below 15, or no exact constant-primer or identifier match. High-quality paired reads were merged with COPE v1.2.5, and unique nucleotide sequences were defined as clonotypes. MiTCR v1.1 was used to align clonotypes to the IMGT TRBV, TRBD and TRBJ reference segments. The analysis included only V-J combinations with a frequency above 0.0001, which together covered 99.2% of the repertoires. A TCS score was defined as the ratio between F50 (clonal expansion) and ExV (chaos), using BLOSUM62-based TCRdist between CDR3 peptides within each V-J. Welch's t-statistics and random forest reduced some 510 V-J features to 10 to 15, which were used in a naive Bayes classifier (R e1071). The raw public data were reprocessed by TCRdb itself: fastp quality trimming at Q25, MiXCR clonotype calling, in-frame beta chains only. Rows with a matching CDR3 protein are joined into one entry that keeps the most common DNA and genes. TCRdb's processing, not the authors', yielded these V and J calls. A total of 400,000 to 450,000 distinct CDR3 sequences appear in this sample, 14% to 15% of them only once. Roughly 13% of the sample is held by the ten biggest clonotypes.

What the authors observed across the whole study: Most expanded thyroid clonotypes (frequency above 0.001) were also detected in blood, a finding suggesting that blood repertoires may reflect thyroid immune responses. A model built on a 13 V-J signature distinguished ophthalmopathy from stable hyperthyroidism, reaching 87.88% sensitivity and about 81% specificity in cross-validation and 80%/75% in testing. In validation, the model predicted progression to ophthalmopathy with 55% to 71% sensitivity and around 72% specificity, a median of around 6.6 months before onset. Sample size was not statistically predetermined, and investigators were not blinded to group allocation.

The source is a man between 18 and 29 years old with Graves' ophthalmopathy. Sequenced input: blood. The chain uses TRBV5-6 and TRBJ1-3; no D gene can be assigned with confidence. The CDR3 region has the sequence CASSLAGSRLSGNTIYF. At the DNA level, the sequence is TGTGCCAGCAGCTTGGCCGGCAGCCGTCTCTCTGGAAACACCATATATTTT.